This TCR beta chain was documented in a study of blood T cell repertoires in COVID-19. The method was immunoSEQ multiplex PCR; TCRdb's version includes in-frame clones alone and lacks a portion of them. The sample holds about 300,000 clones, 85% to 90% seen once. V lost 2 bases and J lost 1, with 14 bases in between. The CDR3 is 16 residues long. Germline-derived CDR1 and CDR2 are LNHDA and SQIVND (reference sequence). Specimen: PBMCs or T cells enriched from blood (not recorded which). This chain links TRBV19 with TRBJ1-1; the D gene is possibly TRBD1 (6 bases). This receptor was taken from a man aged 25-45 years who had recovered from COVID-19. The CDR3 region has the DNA TGTGCCAGTAGTATATGGGGTCTGGGACAGAACACTGAAGCTTTCTTT. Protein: CASSIWGLGQNTEAFF.